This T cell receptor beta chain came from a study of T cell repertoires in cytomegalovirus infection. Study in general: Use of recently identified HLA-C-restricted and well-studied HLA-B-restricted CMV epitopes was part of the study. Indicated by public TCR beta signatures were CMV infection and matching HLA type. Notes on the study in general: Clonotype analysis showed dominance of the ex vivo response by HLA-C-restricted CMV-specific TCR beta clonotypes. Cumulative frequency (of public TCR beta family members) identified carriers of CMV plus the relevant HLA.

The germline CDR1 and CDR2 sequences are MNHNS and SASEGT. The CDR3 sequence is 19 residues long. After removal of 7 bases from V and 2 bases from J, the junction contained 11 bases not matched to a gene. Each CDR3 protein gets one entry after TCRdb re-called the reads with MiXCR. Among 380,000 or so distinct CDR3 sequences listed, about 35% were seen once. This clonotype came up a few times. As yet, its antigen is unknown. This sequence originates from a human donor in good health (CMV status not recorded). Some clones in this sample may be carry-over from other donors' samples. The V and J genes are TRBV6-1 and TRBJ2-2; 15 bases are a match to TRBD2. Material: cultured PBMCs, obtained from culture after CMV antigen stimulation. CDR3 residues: CASTRTSGRASYNTGELFF. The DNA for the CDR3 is TGTGCCAGCACCAGGACTAGCGGGAGGGCCTCATATAACACCGGGGAGCTGTTTTTT.